A single sample is the source of the 15 T cell receptor beta chains below, sequenced in a study of T cell responses to AZD1222 COVID-19 vaccine. The repertoire was sequenced with immunoSEQ multiplex PCR; TCRdb's copy has only in-frame clones and lacks some. The sample holds more than 85,000 clones; around 73% are singletons and the top ten take roughly 20%. Source: peripheral blood, taken on day 0 of AZD1222 vaccination. The receptors shown here come from an adult in good health.

V and J are TRBV10-1 and TRBJ2-7, with D hard to call. This CDR3 comprises 14 residues. V shed 5 bases and J shed 7 bases, with 18 bases lying between them. The V gene's germline CDR1 is WNHNN and CDR2 SYGVQD (reference sequence). The CDR3 coding sequence is TGCGCCAGCAGTCTCTTCGGGCCCCTTGGGGAGCAGTACTTC. It yields the protein CASSLFGPLGEQYF.

V is TRBV10-2 and J is TRBJ1-4; TRBD1 aligns across 7 bases. The CDR3 runs to 13 residues. V was clipped by 6 bases and J by 8 bases; unmatched bases: 6. Per germline, CDR1 WSHSY and CDR2 SAAADI. In DNA form, the CDR3 reads TGCGCCAGCAGCAGGGGGGGAGAGGAAAAACTGTTTTTT. Its translation: CASSRGGEEKLFF.

The V call is TRBV5-1, the J call TRBJ2-3; D may be TRBD2 (5 bases). V lost 0 bases to trimming and J lost 3 bases, with 8 bases between them. CDR1 is SGHRS, CDR2 YFSETQ, per germline. This CDR3 spans 14 amino acids. The CDR3 region is CASSLGSGTDTQYF. Written as DNA, the CDR3 is TGCGCCAGCAGCTTGGGTTCGGGAACAGATACGCAGTATTTT.

The J gene is TRBJ1-2, the V gene TRBV29-1; 7 nucleotides align to TRBD1. The trim removed 6 bases at V and 3 bases at J, leaving 4 bases unmatched. The V gene's germline CDR1 is SQVTM and CDR2 ANQGSEA. The CDR3 contains 12 residues. CDR3 amino acids: CSVSDRDYGYTF. The DNA for the CDR3 is TGCAGCGTCAGCGACAGGGACTATGGCTACACCTTC.

The V and J genes are TRBV12-3 or TRBV12-4 and TRBJ2-1, with D possibly being TRBD1 or TRBD2 (5 bases each). Trimming stripped 7 bases from V and 9 bases from J, with 13 bases between. The length of the CDR3 is 12 residues. The CDR3 protein is CASTKGTGEQFF. The CDR3 coding sequence is TGTGCCAGCACCAAAGGGACGGGTGAGCAGTTCTTC.

CDR3 sequence (DNA): TGTGCCAGTAGTATGGCCGAGGGCGGCAATCAGCCCCAGCATTTT. Protein: CASSMAEGGNQPQHF. The V call is TRBV19, the J call TRBJ1-5; the D is unclear. Germline CDR1 LNHDA, CDR2 SQIVND (reference sequence). V lost 3 bases and J lost 2, with 11 bases in between. The CDR3 runs 15 residues.

The V and J genes are TRBV18 and TRBJ2-1, with 12 bases identical to TRBD2. The V segment lost 6 bases and the J segment 7 bases; nucleotides outside the gene matches: 7. The CDR3 sequence is 15 residues long. CDR1 KGHSH and CDR2 LQKENI come from the germline V gene. This CDR3 reads CASSRRTSGENEQFF. The CDR3 coding sequence is TGTGCCAGCTCGCGTAGGACTAGCGGGGAGAATGAGCAGTTCTTC.

This clone was seen only once. The chain couples TRBV9 to TRBJ1-6; tentative D call: TRBD1 (5 bases). This CDR3 is 16 amino acids long. Germline V gene lookup returns CDR1 SGDLS and CDR2 YYNGEE. Trimming took 3 bases from V and 9 from J, leaving 19 bases between them. CDR3 nucleotides: TGTGCCAGCAGCGGGCCCTCGGGGGGTCCGATTTCACCCCTCCACTTT. As protein: CASSGPSGGPISPLHF.

The chain is built from TRBV5-1 and TRBJ2-3, with D perhaps being TRBD1 or TRBD2 (5 bases each). CDR1 and CDR2 from the germline V gene are SGHRS and YFSETQ. V shed 0 bases and J shed 4 bases, with 9 bases lying between them. This CDR3 comprises 14 residues. CDR3: CASSLDGGSDTQYF. CDR3 nucleotide sequence: TGCGCCAGCAGCTTGGATGGGGGTTCAGATACGCAGTATTTT.

J is TRBJ2-1 and V is TRBV7-8, with D maybe TRBD2 (5 bases). The ends were cut back, 5 bases at V and 7 bases at J, with 24 bases in the middle. CDR1 SGHVS and CDR2 FQNEAQ come from the germline V gene. The length of the CDR3 is 17 residues. The CDR3 region is CASSPPLRRGGTNEQFF. Written as DNA, the CDR3 is TGTGCCAGCAGCCCACCCTTGAGACGGGGTGGTACGAATGAGCAGTTCTTC.

In this sample, this clone turned up many times. This chain links TRBV18 with TRBJ1-1, with 7 bases matching TRBD1. The CDR3 loop spans 17 amino acids. The junction had 16 bases not matched to a gene; V was cut back by 3 bases and J by 6 bases. Per the germline V gene, CDR1 is KGHSH and CDR2 is LQKENI. CDR3 amino acids: CASSPRGRGREEAEAFF. In nucleotides, the CDR3 is TGTGCCAGCTCACCCAGGGGCAGGGGGAGAGAAGAGGCTGAAGCTTTCTTT. The whole variable domain, filled in from reference TRBV18 and TRBJ1-1, reads NAGVMQNPRHLVRRRGQEARLRCSPMKGHSHVYWYRQLPEEGLKFMVYLQKENIIDESGMPKERFSAEFPKEGPSILRIQQVVRGDSAAYFCASSPRGRGREEAEAFFGQGTRLTVV.

The table lists this clone with a few counts. This chain joins TRBV4-3 and TRBJ1-5; D is undetermined. V was shortened by 0 bases and J by 3 bases, with 9 bases between the two germline ends. The CDR3 sequence is 15 residues long. Germline V gene lookup returns CDR1 LGHNA and CDR2 YSLEER. The CDR3 sequence is CASSQERSFNQPQHF. In DNA form, the CDR3 reads TGCGCCAGCAGCCAAGAACGCAGCTTCAATCAGCCCCAGCATTTT.

The chain uses TRBV29-1 and TRBJ1-1; TRBD1 might be the D (6 bases). CDR3 length equals 13 residues. The germline gives CDR1 SQVTM, CDR2 ANQGSEA. Trimming took 6 bases from V and 1 from J, leaving 12 bases between them. Here the CDR3 reads CSVRQARNTEAFF. The CDR3, as DNA: TGCAGCGTGAGACAGGCGAGGAACACTGAAGCTTTCTTT.

V is TRBV10-2 and J is TRBJ2-5; perhaps TRBD1 as D (7 bases). V was clipped by 7 bases and J by 5 bases, with 8 bases between them. This CDR3 has 11 residues. Germline values: CDR1 WSHSY, CDR2 SAAADI. Here the CDR3 reads CASTGGETQYF. In nucleotides, the CDR3 is TGCGCCAGCACAGGGGGGGAGACCCAGTACTTC.

The rearrangement joins TRBV5-1 to TRBJ2-1, with D possibly TRBD2 on 6 matching bases. CDR3 length: 18 amino acids. V lost 0 bases and J 0 bases, leaving 16 bases between the germline ends. The germline gives CDR1 SGHRS, CDR2 YFSETQ. Here the CDR3 DNA reads TGCGCCAGCAGCTTGGGGCCGGGCGGGGCGAGCTCCTACAATGAGCAGTTCTTC. This encodes CASSLGPGGASSYNEQFF.